The clone carrying this TCR beta chain was seen once. The CDR3 spans 13 residues. Germline assignment: CDR1 MRHNA and CDR2 SNTAGT. V lost 7 bases, J lost 3 bases, and 10 bases lay in between. The data derive from a study of OX40 agonist ivuxolimab in advanced cancers. The data were produced by immunoSEQ multiplex PCR, yet TCRdb's version contains in-frame clones alone and is incomplete. The sample comprises some 49,000 clones, less than 90% of which are singletons, and around half rests with the top ten. V usage is TRBV6-4 and J usage is TRBJ1-3, with D perhaps TRBD1 (6 bases). The sample was CD4+ or CD8+ T cells sorted from blood, taken in a trial of the OX40 agonist ivuxolimab. The origin of this receptor is an adult with an advanced solid tumor such as melanoma, head and neck, liver or kidney cancer. The CDR3 spells CASTGDNGNTIYF. The DNA of the CDR3 is TGTGCCAGCACAGGGGACAATGGAAACACCATATATTTT.